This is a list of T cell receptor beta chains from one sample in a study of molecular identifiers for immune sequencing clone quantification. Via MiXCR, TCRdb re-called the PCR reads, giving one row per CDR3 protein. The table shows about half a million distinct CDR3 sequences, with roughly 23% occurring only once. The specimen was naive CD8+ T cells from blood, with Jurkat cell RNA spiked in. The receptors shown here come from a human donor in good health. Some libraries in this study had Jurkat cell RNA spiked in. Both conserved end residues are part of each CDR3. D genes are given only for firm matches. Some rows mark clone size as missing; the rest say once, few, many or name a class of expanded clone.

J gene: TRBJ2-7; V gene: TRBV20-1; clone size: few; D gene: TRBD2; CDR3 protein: CSARDQVSGRLFEQYF; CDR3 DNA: TGCAGTGCTAGAGATCAGGTTAGCGGGAGATTATTCGAGCAGTACTTC
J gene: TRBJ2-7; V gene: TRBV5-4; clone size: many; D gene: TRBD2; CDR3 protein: CASSPGLAGEYEQYF; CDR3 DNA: TGTGCCAGCAGCCCGGGACTAGCGGGAGAGTACGAGCAGTACTTC
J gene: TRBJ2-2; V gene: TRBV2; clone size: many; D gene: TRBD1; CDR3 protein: CASSEDQDRGLGELFF; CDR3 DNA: TGTGCCAGCAGTGAAGATCAGGACAGGGGGCTTGGGGAGCTGTTTTTT
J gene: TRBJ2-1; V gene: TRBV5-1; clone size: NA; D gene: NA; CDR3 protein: CASSLYAGSYSYNEQFF; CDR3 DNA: TGCGCCAGCAGCTTGTATGCGGGGTCCTACTCCTACAATGAGCAGTTCTTC
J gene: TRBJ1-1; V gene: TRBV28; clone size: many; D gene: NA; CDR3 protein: CASSFLPNVNTEAFF; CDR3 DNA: TGTGCCAGCAGTTTCCTTCCCAACGTGAACACTGAAGCTTTCTTT
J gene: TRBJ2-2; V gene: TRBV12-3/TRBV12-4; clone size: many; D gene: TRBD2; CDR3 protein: CASSFLAGNTGELFF; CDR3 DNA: TGTGCCAGCAGTTTCCTAGCGGGTAACACCGGGGAGCTGTTTTTT
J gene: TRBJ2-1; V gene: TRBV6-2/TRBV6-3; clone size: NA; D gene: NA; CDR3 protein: CASSYDESSYNEQFF; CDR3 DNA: TGTGCCAGCAGTTACGATGAAAGCTCCTACAATGAGCAGTTCTTC
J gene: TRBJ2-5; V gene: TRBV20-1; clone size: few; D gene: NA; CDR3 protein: CSANEFQETQYF; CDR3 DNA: TGCAGTGCTAACGAGTTCCAAGAGACCCAGTACTTC
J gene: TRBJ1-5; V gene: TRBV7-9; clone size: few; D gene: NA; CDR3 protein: CASSLGGGAGLNQPQHF; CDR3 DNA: TGTGCCAGCAGTTTGGGGGGGGGGGCAGGATTAAATCAGCCCCAGCATTTT
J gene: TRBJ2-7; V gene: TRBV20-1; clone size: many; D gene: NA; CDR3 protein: CSATTGYEQYF; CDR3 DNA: TGCAGTGCCACTACAGGTTACGAGCAGTACTTC
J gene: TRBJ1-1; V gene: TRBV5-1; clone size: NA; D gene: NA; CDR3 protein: CASRPGPDDAEAFF; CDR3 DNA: TGCGCCAGCCGCCCGGGACCGGACGACGCTGAAGCTTTCTTT
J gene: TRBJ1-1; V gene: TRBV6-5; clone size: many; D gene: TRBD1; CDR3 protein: CASSLGQLMPEAFF; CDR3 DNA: TGTGCCAGCAGTTTGGGACAGCTGATGCCTGAAGCTTTCTTT